This T cell receptor beta chain appears in the sequencing data of a study of Ad26.COV2.S vaccination and SARS-CoV-2 variants. Clones were read by immunoSEQ multiplex PCR, and TCRdb kept only the in-frame ones, dropping some. The sample shows over 100,000 clones, around three quarters of them seen only once. General study points: Recipients of either vaccine or placebo displayed similar breadth of non-spike TCRs. Analytic work on TCR breadth and depth might have understated the full extent of total T cell responses. It was vaccine recipients, not placebo recipients, who had the higher spike-specific TCR breadth. CD8+ and CD4+ T cells specific for spike reportedly responded with substantial breadth after vaccination.

From germline, CDR1 is MNHNY and CDR2 SVGAGI (reference sequence). The CDR3 has 13 amino acids. V shed 2 bases and J shed 2 bases, with 6 bases lying between them. About this clone itself: Its antigen is as yet unknown.

The chain joins TRBV6-6 to TRBJ1-1; D gene ambiguous. The sequence came from a human donor who had recovered from COVID-19. Sequences were derived from peripheral blood, sampled after recovery from COVID-19. CDR3 in amino acids: CASSYIGNTEAFF. The CDR3 DNA reads TGTGCCAGCAGTTACATCGGAAACACTGAAGCTTTCTTT.